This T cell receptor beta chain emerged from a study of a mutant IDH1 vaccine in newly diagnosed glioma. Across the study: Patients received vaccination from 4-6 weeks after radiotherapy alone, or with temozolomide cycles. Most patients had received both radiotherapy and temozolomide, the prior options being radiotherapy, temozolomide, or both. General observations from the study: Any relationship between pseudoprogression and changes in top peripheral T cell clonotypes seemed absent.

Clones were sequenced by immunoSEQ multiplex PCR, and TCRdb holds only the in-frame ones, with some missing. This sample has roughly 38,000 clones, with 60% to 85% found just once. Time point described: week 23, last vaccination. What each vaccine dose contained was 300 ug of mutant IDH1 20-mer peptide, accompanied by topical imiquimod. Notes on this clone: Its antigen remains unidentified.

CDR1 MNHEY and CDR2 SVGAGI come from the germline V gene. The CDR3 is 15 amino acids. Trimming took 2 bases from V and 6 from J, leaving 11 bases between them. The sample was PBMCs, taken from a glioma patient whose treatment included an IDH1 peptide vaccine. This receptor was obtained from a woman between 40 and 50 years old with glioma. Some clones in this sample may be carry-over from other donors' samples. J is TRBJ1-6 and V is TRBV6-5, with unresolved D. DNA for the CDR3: TGTGCCAGCAGTTACCCACGGGTGGTTAATTCACCCCTCCACTTT. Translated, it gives CASSYPRVVNSPLHF.